Listed below are T cell receptor beta chains from one sample, sequenced in a study of blood T cell repertoires in COVID-19. Clones were read by immunoSEQ multiplex PCR, and TCRdb kept only the in-frame ones, dropping some. The table lists 120,000 or so clones, less than 90% of them singletons. The sequenced material came from peripheral blood. These receptors all stem from a woman aged 25 to 39 who had recovered from COVID-19. Each CDR3 is given with its conserved first and last residue. Each record gives: CDR3 protein, CDR3 DNA, J gene, CDR3 length, V gene, clone size, D gene. The D gene is left open where the match is weak. For some rows the clone size is stated as once, few or many, or as a class when expanded; others skip it.

CDR3: CASRSQGTGGYLTDTQYF
DNA: TGTGCCAGCAGATCCCAAGGGACAGGGGGGTACCTTACAGATACGCAGTATTTT
J: TRBJ2-3
length: 18
V: TRBV7-8
size: .
D: TRBD1

CDR3: CASSSGLAGSTDTQYF
DNA: TGTGCCAGCAGCTCGGGACTAGCGGGGAGCACAGATACGCAGTATTTT
J: TRBJ2-3
length: 16
V: TRBV5-5
size: .
D: TRBD2

CDR3: CASSLATGEAFF
DNA: TGTGCCAGCAGCTTAGCGACGGGTGAAGCTTTCTTT
J: TRBJ1-1
length: 12
V: TRBV7-2
size: .
D: .

CDR3: CASSPTGDYGYTF
DNA: TGCGCCAGCAGCCCGACAGGGGACTATGGCTACACCTTC
J: TRBJ1-2
length: 13
V: TRBV5-1
size: few
D: TRBD1

CDR3: CASSPRAGLGAYEQYF
DNA: TGTGCCAGCAGCCCCAGGGCGGGACTCGGGGCCTACGAGCAGTACTTC
J: TRBJ2-7
length: 16
V: TRBV9
size: .
D: .

CDR3: CASSGTTDTQYF
DNA: TGTGCCAGCAGTGGCACGACAGATACGCAGTATTTT
J: TRBJ2-3
length: 12
V: TRBV6-2/TRBV6-3
size: .
D: .

CDR3: CASSEAVNQYEQYF
DNA: TGTGCCAGCAGTGAAGCGGTGAACCAGTACGAGCAGTACTTC
J: TRBJ2-7
length: 14
V: TRBV6-1
size: .
D: .

CDR3: CASRPGYGDYEQYF
DNA: TGTGCCAGCAGACCAGGGTATGGCGACTACGAGCAGTACTTC
J: TRBJ2-7
length: 14
V: TRBV7-9
size: .
D: .

CDR3: CATSDTGISPLHF
DNA: TGTGCCACCAGCGACACCGGGATATCACCCCTCCACTTT
J: TRBJ1-6
length: 13
V: TRBV15
size: .
D: .

CDR3: CASSIGGLAGGSYEQYF
DNA: TGTGCCAGTAGTATTGGGGGACTAGCGGGGGGCTCCTACGAGCAGTACTTC
J: TRBJ2-7
length: 17
V: TRBV19
size: .
D: TRBD2

CDR3: CASSYSPGSNEQFF
DNA: TGTGCCAGCAGTTACTCGCCAGGCAGCAATGAGCAGTTCTTC
J: TRBJ2-1
length: 14
V: TRBV6-5
size: many
D: .

CDR3: CSVGQGREKLFF
DNA: TGCAGCGTTGGACAGGGCCGTGAAAAACTGTTTTTT
J: TRBJ1-4
length: 12
V: TRBV29-1
size: .
D: TRBD1

CDR3: CASSLGREGKKSETQYF
DNA: TGTGCCAGCAGCTTGGGTCGGGAGGGGAAAAAAAGTGAGACCCAGTACTTC
J: TRBJ2-5
length: 17
V: TRBV5-6
size: .
D: TRBD2

CDR3: CATSDPRGESTDTQYF
DNA: TGTGCCACCAGTGACCCTCGTGGTGAGAGCACAGATACGCAGTATTTT
J: TRBJ2-3
length: 16
V: TRBV24-1
size: .
D: .

CDR3: CASSWEGTSYNEQFF
DNA: TGTGCCAGCAGTTGGGAGGGGACTTCCTACAATGAGCAGTTCTTC
J: TRBJ2-1
length: 15
V: TRBV6-5
size: .
D: TRBD2

CDR3: CASSVTSFRETQYF
DNA: TGTGCCAGCAGTGTCACTAGTTTTAGAGAGACCCAGTACTTC
J: TRBJ2-5
length: 14
V: TRBV2
size: .
D: .

CDR3: CASSLGLAGGAKQFF
DNA: TGTGCCAGCAGCTTAGGCCTAGCGGGGGGGGCGAAGCAGTTCTTC
J: TRBJ2-1
length: 15
V: TRBV7-2
size: .
D: TRBD2

CDR3: CASSGRDRRHYGYTF
DNA: TGTGCCAGCAGCGGGCGGGACAGGAGACACTATGGCTACACCTTC
J: TRBJ1-2
length: 15
V: TRBV21-1
size: .
D: .

CDR3: CASSKPGQGKNQPQHF
DNA: TGTGCCAGTAGTAAACCGGGACAGGGGAAGAATCAGCCCCAGCATTTT
J: TRBJ1-5
length: 16
V: TRBV19
size: .
D: TRBD1

CDR3: CASSIVSTSEQYF
DNA: TGTGCCAGTAGTATAGTAAGTACAAGCGAGCAGTACTTC
J: TRBJ2-7
length: 13
V: TRBV19
size: .
D: .

CDR3: CASSLGVSPEAFF
DNA: TGTGCCAGCAGCCTCGGAGTTTCGCCTGAAGCTTTCTTT
J: TRBJ1-1
length: 13
V: TRBV14
size: .
D: .

CDR3: CASSESWRESGTGELFF
DNA: TGCGCCAGCAGTGAGTCCTGGCGGGAGTCGGGTACCGGGGAGCTGTTTTTT
J: TRBJ2-2
length: 17
V: TRBV10-1
size: few
D: TRBD2

CDR3: CASSETGNREKLFF
DNA: TGTGCCAGCAGTGAAACAGGAAACAGAGAAAAACTGTTTTTT
J: TRBJ1-4
length: 14
V: TRBV25-1
size: few
D: .

CDR3: CASSVNPRTTTEAFF
DNA: TGTGCCAGCAGCGTAAATCCCAGGACAACCACTGAAGCTTTCTTT
J: TRBJ1-1
length: 15
V: TRBV9
size: .
D: .

CDR3: CASSPGTRGEETQYF
DNA: TGTGCCAGCTCACCAGGGACGCGCGGGGAAGAGACCCAGTACTTC
J: TRBJ2-5
length: 15
V: TRBV18
size: once
D: .

CDR3: CASSEGQGGGYGYTF
DNA: TGTGCCAGCAGCGAGGGACAGGGAGGCGGATATGGCTACACCTTC
J: TRBJ1-2
length: 15
V: TRBV2
size: .
D: TRBD1

CDR3: CASSEFPGQANDEQFF
DNA: TGTGCCAGCAGTGAGTTTCCGGGACAGGCTAACGATGAGCAGTTCTTC
J: TRBJ2-1
length: 16
V: TRBV6-1
size: .
D: TRBD1

CDR3: CASSLRTAGVTNEKLFF
DNA: TGTGCCAGCAGCTTGCGGACCGCAGGGGTAACTAATGAAAAACTGTTTTTT
J: TRBJ1-4
length: 17
V: TRBV12-1
size: .
D: .

CDR3: CSVENRSRGLYGYTF
DNA: TGCAGCGTTGAGAATCGTAGCAGGGGGCTATATGGCTACACCTTC
J: TRBJ1-2
length: 15
V: TRBV29-1
size: .
D: TRBD1

CDR3: CASSLVIAGNTEAFF
DNA: TGTGCCAGCAGCTTAGTTATCGCAGGGAACACTGAAGCTTTCTTT
J: TRBJ1-1
length: 15
V: TRBV7-8
size: .
D: .

CDR3: CASSPFSGATEAFF
DNA: TGTGCCAGCAGCCCATTCTCCGGAGCAACTGAAGCTTTCTTT
J: TRBJ1-1
length: 14
V: TRBV11-2
size: once
D: .

CDR3: CASSQGQSYNEQFF
DNA: TGCGCCAGCAGCCAGGGACAATCCTACAATGAGCAGTTCTTC
J: TRBJ2-1
length: 14
V: TRBV5-1
size: .
D: .

CDR3: CASSLGRGAGSPLHF
DNA: TGTGCCAGCAGTCTGGGCAGGGGCGCTGGTTCACCCCTCCACTTT
J: TRBJ1-6
length: 15
V: TRBV3-1/TRBV3-2
size: .
D: .

CDR3: CASSLRDRVSEAGMGSYNSPLHF
DNA: TGTGCCAGCAGTTTACGGGACAGGGTCTCCGAAGCGGGGATGGGCTCCTATAATTCACCCCTCCACTTT
J: TRBJ1-6
length: 23
V: TRBV27
size: once
D: TRBD1

CDR3: CASSYSSRDTQYF
DNA: TGTGCCAGCAGTTACTCTAGCCGAGATACGCAGTATTTT
J: TRBJ2-3
length: 13
V: TRBV6-5
size: once
D: .

CDR3: CASSDPRVQETQYF
DNA: TGTGCCAGCAGTGATCCGAGGGTCCAAGAGACCCAGTACTTC
J: TRBJ2-5
length: 14
V: TRBV6-1
size: .
D: .

CDR3: CASTGDRGVSSYNSPLHF
DNA: TGTGCCAGCACCGGAGACAGGGGGGTGAGCTCCTATAATTCACCCCTCCACTTT
J: TRBJ1-6
length: 18
V: TRBV25-1
size: .
D: TRBD1

CDR3: CASSPPEGINYGYTF
DNA: TGTGCCAGCAGCCCGCCGGAGGGGATTAACTATGGCTACACCTTC
J: TRBJ1-2
length: 15
V: TRBV5-8
size: .
D: .

CDR3: CASSPRQGVDSPLHF
DNA: TGTGCCAGCAGCCCCCGCCAGGGGGTAGATTCACCCCTCCACTTT
J: TRBJ1-6
length: 15
V: TRBV3-1/TRBV3-2
size: few
D: TRBD1